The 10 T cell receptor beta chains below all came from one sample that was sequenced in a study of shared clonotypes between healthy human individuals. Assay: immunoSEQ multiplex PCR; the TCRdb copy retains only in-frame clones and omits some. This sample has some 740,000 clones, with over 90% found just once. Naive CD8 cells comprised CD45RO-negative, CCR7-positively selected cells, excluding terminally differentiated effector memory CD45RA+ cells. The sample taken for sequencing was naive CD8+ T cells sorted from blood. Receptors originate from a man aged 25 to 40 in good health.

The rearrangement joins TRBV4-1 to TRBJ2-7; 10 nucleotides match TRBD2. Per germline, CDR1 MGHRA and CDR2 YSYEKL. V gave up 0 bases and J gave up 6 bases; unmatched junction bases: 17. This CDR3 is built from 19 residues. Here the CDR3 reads CASSQDDVAGGLVFAEQYF. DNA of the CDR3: TGCGCCAGCAGCCAAGATGATGTAGCGGGAGGTCTCGTGTTTGCCGAGCAGTACTTC.

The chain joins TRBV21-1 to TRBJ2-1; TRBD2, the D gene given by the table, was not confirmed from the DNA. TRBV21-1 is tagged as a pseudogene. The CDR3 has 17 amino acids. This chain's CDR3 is CASSPLSGSGSPNEQFF. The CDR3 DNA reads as TGTGCCAGCAGCCCTCTAAGCGGAAGCGGGAGTCCCAATGAGCAGTTCTTC.

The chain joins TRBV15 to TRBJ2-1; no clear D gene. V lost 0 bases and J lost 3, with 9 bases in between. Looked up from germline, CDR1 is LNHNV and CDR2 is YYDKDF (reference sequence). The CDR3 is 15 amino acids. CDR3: CATSREGGNYNEQFF. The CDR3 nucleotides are TGTGCCACCAGCAGAGAAGGCGGCAACTACAATGAGCAGTTCTTC.

The CDR3 DNA sequence: TGTGCCAGCAGCTCTCAGGGGGCTAGCTCCTACGAGCAGTACTTC. Protein sequence: CASSSQGASSYEQYF. The rearrangement joins TRBV27 to TRBJ2-7, with 8 bases that match TRBD1. Germline assignment: CDR1 MNHEY and CDR2 SMNVEV (reference sequence). Trimming removed 6 bases from V and 0 bases from J; junction bases left unmatched: 7. The CDR3 contains 15 residues.

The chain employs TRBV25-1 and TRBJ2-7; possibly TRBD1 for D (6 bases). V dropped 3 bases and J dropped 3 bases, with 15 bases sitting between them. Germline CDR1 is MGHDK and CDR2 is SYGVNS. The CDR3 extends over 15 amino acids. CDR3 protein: CASSDHTGRDYEQYF. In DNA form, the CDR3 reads TGTGCCAGCAGTGACCACACAGGGCGCGACTACGAGCAGTACTTC.

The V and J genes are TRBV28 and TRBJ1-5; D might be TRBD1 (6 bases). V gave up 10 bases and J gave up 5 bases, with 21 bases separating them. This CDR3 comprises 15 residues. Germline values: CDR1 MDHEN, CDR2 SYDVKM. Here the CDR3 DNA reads TGTGCCACGGGGGCCCAGGGGCTAGACGATCAGCCCCAGCATTTT. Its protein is CATGAQGLDDQPQHF. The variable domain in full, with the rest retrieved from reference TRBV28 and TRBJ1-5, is DVKVTQSSRYLVKRTGEKVFLECVQDMDHENMFWYRQDPGLGLRLIYFSYDVKMKEKGDIPEGYSVSREKKERFSLILESASTNQTSMYLCATGAQGLDDQPQHFGDGTRLSIL.

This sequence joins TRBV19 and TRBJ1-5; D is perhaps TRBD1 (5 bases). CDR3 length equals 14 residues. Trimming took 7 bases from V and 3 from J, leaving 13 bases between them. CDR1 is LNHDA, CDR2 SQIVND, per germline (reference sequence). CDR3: CASTKGDYNQPQHF. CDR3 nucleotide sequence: TGTGCCAGTACGAAAGGGGACTACAATCAGCCCCAGCATTTT.

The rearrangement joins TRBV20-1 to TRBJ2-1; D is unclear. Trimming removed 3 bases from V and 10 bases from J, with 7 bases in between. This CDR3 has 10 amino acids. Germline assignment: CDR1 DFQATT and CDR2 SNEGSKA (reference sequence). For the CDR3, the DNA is TGCAGTGCTAGTAGTCCGGAGCAGTTCTTC. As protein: CSASSPEQFF.

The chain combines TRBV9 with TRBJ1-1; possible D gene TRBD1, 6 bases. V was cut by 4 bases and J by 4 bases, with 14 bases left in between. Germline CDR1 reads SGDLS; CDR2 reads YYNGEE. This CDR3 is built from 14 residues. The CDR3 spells CASSQGSLGTEAFF. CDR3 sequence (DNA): TGTGCCAGCAGCCAGGGGTCTTTGGGCACTGAAGCTTTCTTT.

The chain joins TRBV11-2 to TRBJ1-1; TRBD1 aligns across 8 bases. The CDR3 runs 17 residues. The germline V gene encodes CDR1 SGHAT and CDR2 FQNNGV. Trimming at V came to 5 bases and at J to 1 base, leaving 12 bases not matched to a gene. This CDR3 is CASSTLRQGPENTEAFF. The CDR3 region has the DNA TGTGCCAGCAGCACCCTAAGACAGGGGCCAGAGAACACTGAAGCTTTCTTT. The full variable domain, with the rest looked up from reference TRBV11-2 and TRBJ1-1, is EAGVAQSPRYKIIEKRQSVAFWCNPISGHATLYWYQQILGQGPKLLIQFQNNGVVDDSQLPKDRFSAERLKGVDSTLKIQPAKLEDSAVYLCASSTLRQGPENTEAFFGQGTRLTVV.